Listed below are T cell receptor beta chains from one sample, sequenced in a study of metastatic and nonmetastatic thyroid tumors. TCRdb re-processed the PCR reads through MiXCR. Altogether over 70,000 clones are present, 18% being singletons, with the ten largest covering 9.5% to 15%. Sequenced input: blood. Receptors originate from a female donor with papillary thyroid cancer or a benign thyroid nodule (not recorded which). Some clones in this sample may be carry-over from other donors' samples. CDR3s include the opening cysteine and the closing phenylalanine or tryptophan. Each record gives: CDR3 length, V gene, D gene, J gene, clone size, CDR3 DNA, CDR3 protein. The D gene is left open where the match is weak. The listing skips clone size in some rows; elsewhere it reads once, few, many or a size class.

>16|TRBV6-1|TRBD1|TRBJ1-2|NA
TGTGCCAGCAACGTCTATGGGACAGGATTTAACTATGGCTACACCTTC
CASNVYGTGFNYGYTF
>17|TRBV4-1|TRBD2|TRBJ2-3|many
TGCGCCAGCAGCTTACGCCAGGCTAGCGGTTTCACAGATACGCAGTATTTT
CASSLRQASGFTDTQYF
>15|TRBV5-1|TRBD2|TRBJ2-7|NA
TGCGCCAGCAGAACAACTAGCGGGAGGGCCTACGAGCAGTACTTC
CASRTTSGRAYEQYF
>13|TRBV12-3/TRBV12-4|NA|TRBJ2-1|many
TGTGCCAGCAGTTTAAGGGGAATCGATGAGCAGTTCTTC
CASSLRGIDEQFF
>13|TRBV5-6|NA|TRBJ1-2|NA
TGTGCCAGCAGCCCCATGAGTACGGGTGGCTACACCTTC
CASSPMSTGGYTF
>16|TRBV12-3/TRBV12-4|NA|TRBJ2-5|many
TGTGCCAGCAGCCTGACTTTTGGAGCGAGGCCTGAGACCCAGTACTTC
CASSLTFGARPETQYF
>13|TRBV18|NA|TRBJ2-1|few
TGTGCCAGCTCACCGACTTCGGGAAGTGAGCAGTTCTTC
CASSPTSGSEQFF
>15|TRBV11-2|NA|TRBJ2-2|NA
TGTGCCAGCAGCTTAGGGGTACTGGACACCGGGGAGCTGTTTTTT
CASSLGVLDTGELFF
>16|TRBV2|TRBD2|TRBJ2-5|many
TGTGCCAGCAGTGAAGCCCCTAGCGGGAGTCGGGAGACCCAGTACTTC
CASSEAPSGSRETQYF
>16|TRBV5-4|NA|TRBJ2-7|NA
TGTGCCAGCAGCTTGGATTATGGGAGAATAAACTACGAGCAGTACTTC
CASSLDYGRINYEQYF
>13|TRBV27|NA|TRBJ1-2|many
TGTGCCAGCAGTTTAGAGGGAAGGTATGGCTACACCTTC
CASSLEGRYGYTF
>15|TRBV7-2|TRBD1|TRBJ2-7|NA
TGTGCCAGCATCTTAGACCGGGACAGCATTTACGAGCAGTACTTC
CASILDRDSIYEQYF
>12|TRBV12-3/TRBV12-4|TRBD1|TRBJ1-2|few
TGTGCCAGCACCAAGACAGGGATGGGCTACACCTTC
CASTKTGMGYTF
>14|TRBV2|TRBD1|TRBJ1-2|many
TGTGCCAGCAGTTTACAGGGGCCCAACTATGGCTACACCTTC
CASSLQGPNYGYTF
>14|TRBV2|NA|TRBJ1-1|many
TGTGCCAGCAGGATGGGGGTAATGGAAGGTGAAGCTTTCTTT
CASRMGVMEGEAFF
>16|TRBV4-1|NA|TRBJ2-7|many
TGCGCCAGCAGCCCTACGGTGAGCGTAAGCTCCTACGAGCAGTACTTC
CASSPTVSVSSYEQYF
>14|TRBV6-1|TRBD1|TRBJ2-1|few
TGTGCCAGCAGTCTGGGGACAGGGGTCAATGAGCATTTCTTC
CASSLGTGVNEHFF
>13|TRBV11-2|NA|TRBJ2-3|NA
TGTGCCAGCAGTTACAAAGCGGTGGATACGCAGTATTTT
CASSYKAVDTQYF
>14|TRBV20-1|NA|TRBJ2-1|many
TGCAGTGCGTCCGGATTTGGCTCCTACAATGAGCAGTTCTTC
CSASGFGSYNEQFF
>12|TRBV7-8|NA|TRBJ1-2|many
TGTGCCAGCAGCTTAGGGGACTATGGCTACACCTTC
CASSLGDYGYTF
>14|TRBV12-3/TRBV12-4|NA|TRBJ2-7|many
TGTGCCAGCAGTTTCGGAGGGGTGTCCTACGAGCAGTACTTC
CASSFGGVSYEQYF
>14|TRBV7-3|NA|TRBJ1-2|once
TGTGCCAGCGCATGGGCGATGGGGAACTATGGCTACACCTTC
CASAWAMGNYGYTF
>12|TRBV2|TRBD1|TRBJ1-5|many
TGTGCCAGCCGGCAGGGGGGACAGCCCCAGCATTTT
CASRQGGQPQHF
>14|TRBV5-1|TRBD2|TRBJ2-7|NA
TGCGCCAGCAGCAGGGGACTAGCGGAGTACGAGCAGTACTTC
CASSRGLAEYEQYF
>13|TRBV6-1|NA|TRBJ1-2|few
TGTGCCAGCACCATCTCGCCAGGCAATGGCTACACCTTC
CASTISPGNGYTF
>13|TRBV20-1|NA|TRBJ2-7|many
TGCAGTGCTAGAGGACTAGTCGAATACGAGCAGTACTTC
CSARGLVEYEQYF